Presented here are 28 T cell receptor beta chains from one specimen sequenced in a study of blood T cell repertoires in COVID-19. Here immunoSEQ multiplex PCR was the method, and the copy in TCRdb shows in-frame clones only, minus some. The sample consists of fewer than 500,000 clones, roughly 89% of them appearing once. The sample comprised peripheral blood. The receptors originated from a woman in her 30s with acute or convalescent COVID-19.

CDR3: CASSSISSGGRAEQFF. In DNA form, the CDR3 reads TGTGCCAGCAGCTCAATATCCAGCGGGGGCAGGGCTGAGCAGTTCTTC. The V gene is TRBV11-3, the J gene TRBJ2-1; 8 nucleotides line up with TRBD2. After removal of 4 bases from V and 9 bases from J, the junction contained 14 bases not matched to a gene. Germline V lookup: CDR1 SGHNT, CDR2 YENEEA. The CDR3 length is 16 residues.

V gene TRBV5-1 combines with J gene TRBJ2-7, with D perhaps matching TRBD1 (5 bases). CDR3 size: 18 residues. Germline-derived CDR1 and CDR2 are SGHRS and YFSETQ. Trimming removed 0 bases at V and 7 bases at J, with 26 bases between. Here the CDR3 reads CASSLGGSGGAYGLEQYF. The DNA of the CDR3 is TGCGCCAGCAGCTTGGGTGGCAGTGGTGGGGCCTACGGTCTGGAGCAGTACTTC.

This clone was counted once. The chain employs TRBV14 and TRBJ2-3, with no clear D. This CDR3 is 13 amino acids long. Germline V gene data show CDR1 as SGHDN and CDR2 as FVKESK. The V end lost 4 bases, the J end lost 9 bases, and 14 bases lay between the germline ends. CDR3 sequence (DNA): TGTGCCAGCAGCCCCTTTCAGGCAACCACGCAGTATTTT. Amino acid sequence: CASSPFQATTQYF.

The rearrangement joins TRBV21-1 to TRBJ1-1; TRBD1, the table's D call, lacks a check against the DNA. TRBV21-1 constitutes a pseudogene. The CDR3 consists of 15 residues. The CDR3 DNA follows: TGTGCCAGCAGCATGCAGGGGGAGGAGAACACTGAAGCTTTCTTT. Translated, it gives CASSMQGEENTEAFF.

This chain connects TRBV30 to TRBJ1-3; maybe TRBD1 (6 bases). The CDR3 covers 15 residues. V gave up 0 bases and J gave up 3 bases, with 12 bases separating them. Germline values: CDR1 GTSNPN, CDR2 SVGIG (reference sequence). CDR3: CAWSVGRGGGNTIYF. The CDR3 bases are TGTGCCTGGAGTGTAGGCAGGGGTGGTGGAAACACCATATATTTT.

The chain recombines TRBV6-6 with TRBJ2-3; 7 positions match TRBD1. The CDR3 runs to 16 residues. The V gene's germline CDR1 is MNHNY and CDR2 SVGAGI (reference sequence). Trimming took 5 bases from V and 4 from J; bases not matched to a gene: 12. The chain's CDR3 is CASSKPRQGVPDTQYF. The CDR3 region has the DNA TGTGCCAGCAGTAAACCCAGACAGGGTGTTCCAGATACGCAGTATTTT.

The chain is built from TRBV7-5 and TRBJ1-1; TRBD1 reflects the table's D call only, with no check against the DNA. TRBV7-5 is given as a pseudogene. The CDR3 totals 18 residues. CDR3 coding DNA: TGTGTCAGAAGCTCAGCTTTATTTTTTTTAGGGGGCCCCACTGAAGCTTTCTTT. This codes for CVRSSALFFLGGPTEAFF.

The genes are TRBV19 and TRBJ1-2; maybe TRBD1 (5 bases). The germline gives CDR1 LNHDA, CDR2 SQIVND (reference sequence). This CDR3 has 15 amino acids. The V end lost 3 bases, the J end lost 4 bases, and 15 bases lay between the germline ends. The CDR3 region is CASSITGLGFYGYTF. Here the CDR3 DNA reads TGTGCCAGTAGTATCACAGGCCTGGGATTCTATGGCTACACCTTC.

The rearrangement links TRBV4-1 to TRBJ2-3; TRBD1 might be the D (6 bases). This CDR3 spans 15 amino acids. V dropped 1 base and J dropped 4 bases, with 12 bases sitting between them. The germline V gene has CDR1 MGHRA and CDR2 YSYEKL. CDR3 in amino acids: CASSQVHTGPDTQYF. CDR3 nucleotide sequence: TGCGCCAGCAGCCAAGTCCATACAGGGCCAGATACGCAGTATTTT.

This rearrangement joins TRBV6-5 to TRBJ2-1; the match to TRBD2 covers 10 bases. Germline V gene lookup returns CDR1 MNHEY and CDR2 SVGAGI. The V segment lost 6 bases and the J segment 7 bases; nucleotides outside the gene matches: 6. The CDR3 has 14 residues. Here the CDR3 reads CASRIAGGRNEQFF. In DNA, the CDR3 is TGTGCCAGCAGAATAGCGGGGGGTAGGAATGAGCAGTTCTTC.

The chain employs TRBV7-8 and TRBJ2-1; maybe TRBD1 (5 bases). Germline CDR1 SGHVS, CDR2 FQNEAQ. The CDR3 is 14 residues long. The ends were cut back, 5 bases at V and 3 bases at J, with 11 bases in the middle. The CDR3 DNA follows: TGTGCCAGCAGCGGGAACACAGGCTACAATGAGCAGTTCTTC. It yields the protein CASSGNTGYNEQFF.

The chain uses TRBV6-5 and TRBJ2-1, with 9 positions matching TRBD1. The CDR3 sequence is 15 residues long. J lost 2 bases, V lost 2 bases, and 1 base had no gene match. Germline V gene lookup returns CDR1 MNHEY and CDR2 SVGAGI. The CDR3 bases are TGTGCCAGCAGTTACGGGACAGGGACCTACAATGAGCAGTTCTTC. As protein: CASSYGTGTYNEQFF.

The chain links TRBV29-1 to TRBJ2-3; TRBD2 aligns across 11 bases. The V segment lost 7 bases and the J segment 3 bases; nucleotides outside the gene matches: 3. The CDR3 loop spans 13 amino acids. Germline loops: CDR1 SQVTM, CDR2 ANQGSEA. As DNA, the CDR3 is TGCAGCGCGATAGCGGGGGGGACAGATACGCAGTATTTT. Residues: CSAIAGGTDTQYF.

The chain couples TRBV2 to TRBJ2-6; 8 bases are a match to TRBD1. Germline trimming cut 6 bases from V and 0 bases from J; bases unmatched to any gene: 4. Germline V gives CDR1 SNHLY, CDR2 FYNNEI. The CDR3 length is 16 residues. The CDR3 region has the DNA TGTGCCAGCAGAAGGGACAGGCCCTCTGGGGCCAACGTCCTGACTTTC. Protein sequence: CASRRDRPSGANVLTF. Full variable domain (missing parts from reference TRBV2 and TRBJ2-6): EPEVTQTPSHQVTQMGQEVILRCVPISNHLYFYWYRQILGQKVEFLVSFYNNEISEKSEIFDDQFSVERPDGSNFTLKIRSTKLEDSAMYFCASRRDRPSGANVLTFGAGSRLTVL.

This chain links TRBV10-3 with TRBJ1-2, with 10 bases fitting TRBD1. The CDR3 totals 12 residues. V was pared by 6 bases and J by 8 bases, with 3 bases of the junction left unmatched. Germline CDR1 ENHRY, CDR2 SYGVKD. The CDR3 DNA sequence: TGTGCCATCAGAGGGACAGGGGAGGGCTACACCTTC. Translating it yields CAIRGTGEGYTF.

About this clone itself: This sample also contains other DNA sequences that code for the same CDR3. The rearrangement links TRBV20-1 to TRBJ2-1; perhaps TRBD1 as D (6 bases). The V end lost 0 bases, the J end lost 10 bases, and 7 bases lay between the germline ends. Germline V gene data show CDR1 as DFQATT and CDR2 as SNEGSKA (reference sequence). This CDR3 is built from 11 residues. In nucleotides, the CDR3 is TGCAGTGCTAGAGACAGGGGAGAGCAGTTCTTC. It codes for CSARDRGEQFF.

As regards this clone: One end of the junction is discordant with germline, which a read error may explain. The chain employs TRBV7-8 and TRBJ2-7; TRBD2 might be the D (5 bases). The length of the CDR3 is 13 residues. From germline, CDR1 is SGHVS and CDR2 FQNEAQ. Here the CDR3 DNA reads TGTGCCAGCAGCCTAGCAGGAGCCTACGAGCAGTACTTC. It encodes CASSLAGAYEQYF. The entire variable domain, with the rest obtained from reference TRBV7-8 and TRBJ2-7, is as follows: GAGVSQSPRYKVAKRGQDVALRCDPISGHVSLFWYQQALGQGPEFLTYFQNEAQLDKSGLPSDRFFAERPEGSVSTLKIQRTQQEDSAVYLCASSLAGAYEQYFGPGTRLTVT.

The genes are TRBV6-5 and TRBJ1-5; no clear D gene. V was cut by 8 bases and J by 6 bases, with 11 bases left in between. CDR1 and CDR2 (germline): MNHEY, SVGAGI. CDR3 length: 12 amino acids. This CDR3 is CASRTPGQPQHF. CDR3 bases: TGTGCCAGCCGAACCCCGGGTCAGCCCCAGCATTTT.

Only a few counts were recorded for this clone. V and J are TRBV30 and TRBJ1-1, with 7 bases fitting TRBD1. Germline values: CDR1 GTSNPN, CDR2 SVGIG (reference sequence). There are 13 residues in the CDR3. The ends lost 1 base at V and 3 bases at J; junction bases unmatched: 2. CDR3 coding DNA: TGTGCCTGGAGTGCAGGGGGTTACACTGAAGCTTTCTTT. This translates into CAWSAGGYTEAFF.

V is TRBV6-5 and J is TRBJ1-1; 10 bases agree with TRBD1. The V segment lost 2 bases and the J segment 5 bases; nucleotides outside the gene matches: 8. The CDR3 is 16 residues long. CDR1 is MNHEY and CDR2 is SVGAGI in the germline V gene. The CDR3 DNA reads TGTGCCAGCAGTTACACGACAGGGGGCTCGGGGACTGAAGCTTTCTTT. Protein: CASSYTTGGSGTEAFF.

The V gene is TRBV28, the J gene TRBJ2-7; 7 bases map to TRBD1. The CDR3 spans 13 residues. V lost 6 bases to trimming and J lost 5 bases; unmatched junction nucleotides: 7. The germline V gene has CDR1 MDHEN and CDR2 SYDVKM. The CDR3 loop is CASRNRGPNEQYF. Here the CDR3 DNA reads TGTGCCAGCAGGAACAGGGGACCCAACGAGCAGTACTTC.

The rearrangement joins TRBV6-2 or TRBV6-3 to TRBJ2-1; 9 bases line up with TRBD2. J lost 4 bases, V lost 0 bases, and 1 base had no gene match. Germline CDR1 reads MNHEY; CDR2 reads SVGEGT. CDR3 size: 15 residues. As DNA, the CDR3 is TGTGCCAGCAGTTACTCCACTAGCGGGTACAATGAGCAGTTCTTC. Its protein is CASSYSTSGYNEQFF.

The chain has TRBV10-1 and TRBJ2-2; 8 bases are a match to TRBD2. The CDR3 extends over 16 amino acids. Germline V gene data show CDR1 as WNHNN and CDR2 as SYGVQD (reference sequence). The V segment lost 2 bases and the J segment 5 bases; nucleotides outside the gene matches: 7. In DNA, the CDR3 is TGCGCCAGCAGTGAGCCGGGGGGGGGCAGGACCGGGGAGCTGTTTTTT. This sequence encodes CASSEPGGGRTGELFF.

This rearrangement joins TRBV2 to TRBJ2-3; 7 bases are a match to TRBD2. Germline loops: CDR1 SNHLY, CDR2 FYNNEI. The CDR3 contains 18 residues. With V trimmed by 4 bases and J by 5 bases, 18 bases remained unmatched. The CDR3 sequence: CASSGVPSPGVAGDTQYF. As DNA, the CDR3 is TGTGCCAGCAGTGGGGTCCCCTCCCCGGGGGTAGCGGGAGATACGCAGTATTTT.

The chain uses TRBV19 and TRBJ1-5; perhaps TRBD1 as D (5 bases). Trimming pared 9 bases from V and 4 bases from J, leaving 19 bases between. This CDR3 comprises 15 residues. CDR1 is LNHDA, CDR2 SQIVND, per germline (reference sequence). CDR3 DNA sequence: TGTGCCAGCCAGAAGGTCGGGGGTTTGAATCAGCCCCAGCATTTT. As protein: CASQKVGGLNQPQHF.

V gene TRBV5-1 combines with J gene TRBJ2-3, with 10 bases matching TRBD2. This CDR3 has 14 amino acids. V dropped 6 bases and J dropped 6; count of bases not matched to a gene: 7. Germline values: CDR1 SGHRS, CDR2 YFSETQ. CDR3 sequence: CASNALAGADTQYF. CDR3 sequence (DNA): TGCGCCAGCAATGCTCTAGCGGGGGCGGATACGCAGTATTTT.

The sample holds one count of this clone. This chain links TRBV28 with TRBJ1-2; D uncertain. The ends were cut back, 2 bases at V and 6 bases at J, with 13 bases in the middle. The germline gives CDR1 MDHEN, CDR2 SYDVKM. The CDR3 sequence is 14 residues long. The CDR3 loop reads CASSLPPLPNGYTF. The CDR3 DNA follows: TGTGCCAGCAGTTTACCCCCCCTCCCTAATGGCTACACCTTC.

V and J are TRBV7-8 and TRBJ1-6; 7 nucleotides line up with TRBD1. V was clipped by 4 bases and J by 6 bases; unmatched bases: 6. The length of the CDR3 is 15 residues. Looked up from germline, CDR1 is SGHVS and CDR2 is FQNEAQ. The CDR3 DNA is TGTGCCAGCAGCTCTGGACAGGAATTTAATTCACCCCTCCACTTT. This encodes CASSSGQEFNSPLHF.